This T cell receptor (beta chain) was found in a study of Ad26.COV2.S vaccination and SARS-CoV-2 variants. Study context: A participant enrolled in the COV1001 Ad26.COV2.S trial arm provided the sample.

Profiled with immunoSEQ multiplex PCR; TCRdb holds only in-frame clones, not every one. This table has some 240,000 clones, roughly 85% appearing once. Treatment given: some 20 received Ad26.COV2.S at low or high dose, single or two shots; five or six received placebo; per-sample allocation not given. Each sample was drawn 63 days after the first injection (of vaccine or placebo). General study findings and limits: Using TCR breadth and depth analyses may have led to underestimated total T cell responses. Reported post-vaccination CD8+ and CD4+ T cell responses to spike showed substantial breadth. Vaccinated and placebo-treated recipients had similar non-spike TCR breadth.

Worth noting for this clone: Its antigen is undetermined.

Deletions cut 0 bases from V and 11 bases from J, with 21 bases between. Per germline, CDR1 SGHDT and CDR2 YYEEEE. This CDR3 region has 16 residues. This TCR derives from a person aged 18-60 years who received the Ad26.COV2.S COVID-19 vaccine or a placebo. Source: peripheral blood, taken in a trial of Ad26.COV2.S vaccine versus placebo. This chain links TRBV5-6 with TRBJ2-1; a possible D gene is TRBD1 (6 bases). The CDR3 DNA reads TGTGCCAGCAGCTTGGTTATTCGGAGAGGGGGAAAGAAGCAGTTCTTC. Translation gives CASSLVIRRGGKKQFF.